The text below deals with one T cell receptor (beta chain). The antigen remains unidentified. This entry comes from a study of cytomegalovirus exposure and HLA in healthy donors. The PCR ran on 60 Vbeta and 13 Jbeta primers. Method: immunoSEQ multiplex PCR; TCRdb's copy keeps in-frame clones and lacks some. Counted here are 170,000 or so clones, around 78% occurring once; the ten biggest clones make up about 13%. V was clipped by 4 bases and J by 2 bases; unmatched bases: 3. CDR3 length: 15 residues. From germline, CDR1 is ENHRY and CDR2 SYGVKD. Study-level points and caveats: It was reportedly the case that the classifier diagnosed cytomegalovirus status with high specificity and sensitivity.

Donors consisted of healthy bone marrow donors. This chain joins TRBV10-3 and TRBJ1-3, with TRBD1 matching 9 bases. The TCR sequence derives from a woman aged 45-60 years in good health and CMV-seropositive. Sequencing used PBMCs. CDR3 sequence reads: CAISAGQGAGNTIYF. In DNA form, the CDR3 reads TGTGCCATCAGTGCGGGACAGGGAGCTGGAAACACCATATATTTT.